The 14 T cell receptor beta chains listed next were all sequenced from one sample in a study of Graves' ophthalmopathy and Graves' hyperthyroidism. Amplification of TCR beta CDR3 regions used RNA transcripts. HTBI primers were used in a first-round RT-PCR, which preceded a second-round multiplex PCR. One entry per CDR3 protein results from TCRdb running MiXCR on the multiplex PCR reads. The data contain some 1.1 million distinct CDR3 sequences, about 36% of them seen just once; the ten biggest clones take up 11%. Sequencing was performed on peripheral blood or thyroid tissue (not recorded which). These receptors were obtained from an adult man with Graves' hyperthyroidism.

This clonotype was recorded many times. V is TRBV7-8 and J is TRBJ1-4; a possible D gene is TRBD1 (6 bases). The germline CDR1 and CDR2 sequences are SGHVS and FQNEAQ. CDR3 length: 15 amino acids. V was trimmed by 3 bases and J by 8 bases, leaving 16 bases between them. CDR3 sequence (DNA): TGTGCCAGCAGCTTCTCACTAGTCCAGGGGGAAAAACTGTTTTTT. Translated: CASSFSLVQGEKLFF.

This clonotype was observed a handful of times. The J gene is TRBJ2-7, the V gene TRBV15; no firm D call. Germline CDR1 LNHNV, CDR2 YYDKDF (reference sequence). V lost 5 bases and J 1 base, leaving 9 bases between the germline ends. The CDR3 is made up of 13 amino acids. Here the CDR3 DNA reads TGTGCCACCAGCCCCGGGCGGTCCTACGAGCAGTACTTC. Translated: CATSPGRSYEQYF.

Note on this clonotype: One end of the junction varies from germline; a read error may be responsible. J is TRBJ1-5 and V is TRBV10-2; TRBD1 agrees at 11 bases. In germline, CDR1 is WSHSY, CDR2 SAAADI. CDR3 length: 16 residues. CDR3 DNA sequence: TGTGCCAGCAGATACGGGACAGGGGGTTGGCATCAGCCCCAGCATTTT. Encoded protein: CASRYGTGGWHQPQHF.

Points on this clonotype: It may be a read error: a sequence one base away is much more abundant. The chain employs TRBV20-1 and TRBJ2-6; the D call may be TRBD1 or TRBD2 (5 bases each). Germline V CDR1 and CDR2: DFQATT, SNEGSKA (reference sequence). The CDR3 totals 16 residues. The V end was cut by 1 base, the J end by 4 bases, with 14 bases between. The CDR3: CSARGAGSAGANVLTF. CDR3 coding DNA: TGCAGTGCTAGAGGTGCAGGGAGCGCCGGGGCCAACGTCCTGACTTTC.

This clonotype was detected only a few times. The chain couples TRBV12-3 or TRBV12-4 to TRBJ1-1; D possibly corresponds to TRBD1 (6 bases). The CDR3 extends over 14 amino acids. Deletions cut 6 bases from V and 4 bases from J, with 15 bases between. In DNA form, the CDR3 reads TGTGCCAGCAGCCTCTGGGGGGGGCTCACTGAAGCTTTCTTT. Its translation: CASSLWGGLTEAFF.

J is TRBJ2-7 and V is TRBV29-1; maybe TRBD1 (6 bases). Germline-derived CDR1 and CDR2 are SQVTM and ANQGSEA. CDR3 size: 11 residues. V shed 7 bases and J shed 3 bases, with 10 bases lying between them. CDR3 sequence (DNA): TGCAGCGGCTACAGGGACTACGAGCAGTACTTC. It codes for CSGYRDYEQYF.

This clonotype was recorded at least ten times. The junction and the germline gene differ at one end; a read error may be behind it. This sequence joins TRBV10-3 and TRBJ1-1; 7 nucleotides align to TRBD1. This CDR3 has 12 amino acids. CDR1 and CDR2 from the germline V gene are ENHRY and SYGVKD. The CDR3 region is CAISDPPAGQIF. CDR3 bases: TGTGCCATCAGTGACCCCCCAGCGGGACAGATCTTT.

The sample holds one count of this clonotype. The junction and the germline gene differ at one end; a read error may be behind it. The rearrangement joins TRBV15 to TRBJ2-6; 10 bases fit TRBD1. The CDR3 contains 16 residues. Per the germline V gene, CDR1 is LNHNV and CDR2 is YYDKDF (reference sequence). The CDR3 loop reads CDAHRQGASGANVLTF. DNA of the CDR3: TGTGACGCCCATCGACAGGGGGCAAGTGGGGCCAACGTCCTGACCTTC.

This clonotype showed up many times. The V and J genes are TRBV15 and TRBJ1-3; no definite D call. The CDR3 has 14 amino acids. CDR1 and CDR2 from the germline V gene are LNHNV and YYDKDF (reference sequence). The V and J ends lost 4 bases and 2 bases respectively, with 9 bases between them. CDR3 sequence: CATSTRTAGNTIYF. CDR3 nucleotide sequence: TGTGCCACCAGCACGCGGACCGCTGGAAACACCATATATTTT.

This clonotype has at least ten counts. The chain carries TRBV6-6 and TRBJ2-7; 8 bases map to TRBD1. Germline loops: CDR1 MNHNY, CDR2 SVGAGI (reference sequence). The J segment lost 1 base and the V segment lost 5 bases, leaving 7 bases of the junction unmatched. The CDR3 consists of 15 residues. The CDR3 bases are TGTGCCAGCAGTACAACAGGGGACAGGTCCTACGAGCAGTACTTC. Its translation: CASSTTGDRSYEQYF.

The CDR3 region is CASSQDPAGYYGYTF. CDR3 in DNA: TGTGCCAGCAGCCAAGACCCAGCAGGTTACTATGGCTACACCTTC. The V gene is TRBV3-1, the J gene TRBJ1-2; D gene unclear. Between the trimmed V and J ends, which lost 0 bases and 3 bases, there was a span of 11 bases. Germline assignment: CDR1 LGHDT and CDR2 YNNKEL (reference sequence). CDR3 length: 15 residues.

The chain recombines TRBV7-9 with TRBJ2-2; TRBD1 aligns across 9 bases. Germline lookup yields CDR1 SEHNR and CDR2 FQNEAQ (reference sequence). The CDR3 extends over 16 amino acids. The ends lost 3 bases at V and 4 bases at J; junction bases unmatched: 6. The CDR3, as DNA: TGTGCCAGCAGCTTTCTGGTGGGACAGGGCACCGGGGAGCTGTTTTTT. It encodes CASSFLVGQGTGELFF.

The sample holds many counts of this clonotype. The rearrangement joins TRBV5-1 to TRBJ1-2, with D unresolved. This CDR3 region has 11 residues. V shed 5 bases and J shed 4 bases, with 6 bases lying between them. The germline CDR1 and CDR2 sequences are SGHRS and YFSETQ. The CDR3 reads CASRDFYGYTF. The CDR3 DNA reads TGCGCCAGCAGGGACTTCTATGGCTACACCTTC.

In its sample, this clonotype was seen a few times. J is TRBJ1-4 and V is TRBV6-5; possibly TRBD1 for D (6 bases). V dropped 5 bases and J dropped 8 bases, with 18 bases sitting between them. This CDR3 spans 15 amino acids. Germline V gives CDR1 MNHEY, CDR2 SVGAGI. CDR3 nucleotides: TGTGCCAGCAGTGGCCGGGGGCAGGCTGCCGAAAAACTGTTTTTT. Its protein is CASSGRGQAAEKLFF.